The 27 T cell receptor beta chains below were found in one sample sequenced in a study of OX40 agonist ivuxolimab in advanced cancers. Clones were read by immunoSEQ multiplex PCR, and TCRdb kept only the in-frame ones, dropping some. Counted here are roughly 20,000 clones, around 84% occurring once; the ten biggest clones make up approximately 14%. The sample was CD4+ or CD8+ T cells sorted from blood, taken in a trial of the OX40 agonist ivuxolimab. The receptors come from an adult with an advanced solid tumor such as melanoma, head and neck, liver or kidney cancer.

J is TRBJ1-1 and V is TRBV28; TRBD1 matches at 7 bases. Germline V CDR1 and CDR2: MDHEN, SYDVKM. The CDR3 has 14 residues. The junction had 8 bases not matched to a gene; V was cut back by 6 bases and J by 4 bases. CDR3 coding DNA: TGTGCCAGCAGAAGACAGGGAGGGAGCACTGAAGCTTTCTTT. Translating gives CASRRQGGSTEAFF.

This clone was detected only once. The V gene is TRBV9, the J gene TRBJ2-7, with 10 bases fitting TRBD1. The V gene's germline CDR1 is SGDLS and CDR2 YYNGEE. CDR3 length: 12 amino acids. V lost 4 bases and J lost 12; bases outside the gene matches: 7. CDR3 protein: CASSPRDRGWYF. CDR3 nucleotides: TGTGCCAGCAGCCCCCGGGACAGGGGTTGGTACTTC.

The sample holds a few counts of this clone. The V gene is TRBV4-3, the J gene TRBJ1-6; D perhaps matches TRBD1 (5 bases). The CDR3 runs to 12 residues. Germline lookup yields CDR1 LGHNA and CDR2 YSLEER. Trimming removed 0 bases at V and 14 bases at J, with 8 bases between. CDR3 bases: TGCGCCAGCAGCCAAGATGGGGGGGCCCTCCACTTT. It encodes CASSQDGGALHF.

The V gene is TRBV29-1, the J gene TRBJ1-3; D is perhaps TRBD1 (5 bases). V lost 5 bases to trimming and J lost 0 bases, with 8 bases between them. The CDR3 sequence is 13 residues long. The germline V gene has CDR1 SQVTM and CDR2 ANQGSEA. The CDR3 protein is CSVTGFSGNTIYF. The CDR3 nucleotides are TGCAGCGTTACAGGCTTCTCTGGAAACACCATATATTTT.

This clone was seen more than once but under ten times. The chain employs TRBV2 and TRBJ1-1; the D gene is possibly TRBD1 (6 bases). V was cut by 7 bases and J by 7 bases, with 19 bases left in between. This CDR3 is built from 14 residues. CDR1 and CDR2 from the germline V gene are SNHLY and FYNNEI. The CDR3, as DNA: TGTGCCAGCACTGATCCGGGACACCGATTTGAAGCTTTCTTT. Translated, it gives CASTDPGHRFEAFF. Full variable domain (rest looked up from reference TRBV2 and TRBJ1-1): EPEVTQTPSHQVTQMGQEVILRCVPISNHLYFYWYRQILGQKVEFLVSFYNNEISEKSEIFDDQFSVERPDGSNFTLKIRSTKLEDSAMYFCASTDPGHRFEAFFGQGTRLTVV.

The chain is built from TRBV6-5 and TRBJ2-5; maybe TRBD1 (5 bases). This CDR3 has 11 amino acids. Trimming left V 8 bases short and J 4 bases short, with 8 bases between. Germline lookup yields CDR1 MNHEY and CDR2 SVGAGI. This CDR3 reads CASGQGETQYF. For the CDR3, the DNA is TGTGCCAGCGGTCAGGGAGAGACCCAGTACTTC.

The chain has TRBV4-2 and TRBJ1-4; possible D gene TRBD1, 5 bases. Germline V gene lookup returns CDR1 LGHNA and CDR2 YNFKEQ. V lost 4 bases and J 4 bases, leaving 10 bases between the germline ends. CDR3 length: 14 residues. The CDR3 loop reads CASSPGQGNEKLFF. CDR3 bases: TGTGCCAGCAGCCCAGGGCAGGGTAATGAAAAACTGTTTTTT.

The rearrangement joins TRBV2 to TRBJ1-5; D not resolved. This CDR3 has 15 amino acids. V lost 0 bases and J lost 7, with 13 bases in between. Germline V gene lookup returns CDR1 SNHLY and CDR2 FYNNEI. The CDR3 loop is CASSEASGEGQPQHF. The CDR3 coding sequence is TGTGCCAGCAGTGAAGCAAGTGGGGAAGGCCAGCCCCAGCATTTT.

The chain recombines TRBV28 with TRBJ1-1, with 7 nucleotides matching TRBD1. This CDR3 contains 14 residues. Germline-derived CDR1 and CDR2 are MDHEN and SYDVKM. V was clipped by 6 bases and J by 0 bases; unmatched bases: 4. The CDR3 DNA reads TGTGCCAGCAGCCCGGGACAGCTGAACACTGAAGCTTTCTTT. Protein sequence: CASSPGQLNTEAFF.

The CDR3 nucleotides are TGCGCCAGCAGCCTTCAGGACCGGGGAACCGGTCTGTTCTTC. This encodes CASSLQDRGTGLFF. V usage is TRBV4-1 and J usage is TRBJ2-1; tentatively, D is TRBD2 (5 bases). Deletions cut 4 bases from V and 15 bases from J, with 22 bases between. The CDR3 has 14 amino acids. Germline loops: CDR1 MGHRA, CDR2 YSYEKL.

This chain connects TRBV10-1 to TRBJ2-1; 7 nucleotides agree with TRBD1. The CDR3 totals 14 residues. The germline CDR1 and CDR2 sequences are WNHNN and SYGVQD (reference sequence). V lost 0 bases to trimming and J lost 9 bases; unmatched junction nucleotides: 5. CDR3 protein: CASSESTGRREQFF. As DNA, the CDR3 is TGCGCCAGCAGTGAGTCGACAGGGCGGCGTGAGCAGTTCTTC.

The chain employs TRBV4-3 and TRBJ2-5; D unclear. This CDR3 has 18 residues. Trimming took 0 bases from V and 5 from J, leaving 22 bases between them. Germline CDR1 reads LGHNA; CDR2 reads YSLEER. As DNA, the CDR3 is TGCGCCAGCAGCCAAGACTACCTCATAGGGATGGCCCCCGAGACCCAGTACTTC. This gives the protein CASSQDYLIGMAPETQYF.

The CDR3 sequence: CASSQVGNEQFF. CDR3 in DNA: TGCGCCAGCAGCCAAGTTGGGAATGAGCAGTTCTTC. The chain joins TRBV4-1 to TRBJ2-1; no reliable D call. Trimming removed 1 base from V and 7 bases from J, with 5 bases in between. Germline values: CDR1 MGHRA, CDR2 YSYEKL. This CDR3 comprises 12 residues.

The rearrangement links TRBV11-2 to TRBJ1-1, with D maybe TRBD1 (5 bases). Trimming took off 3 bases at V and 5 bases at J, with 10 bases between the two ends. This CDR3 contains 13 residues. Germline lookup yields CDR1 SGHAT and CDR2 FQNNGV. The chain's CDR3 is CASSFRGGTEAFF. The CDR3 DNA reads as TGTGCCAGCAGCTTCCGGGGGGGGACTGAAGCTTTCTTT.

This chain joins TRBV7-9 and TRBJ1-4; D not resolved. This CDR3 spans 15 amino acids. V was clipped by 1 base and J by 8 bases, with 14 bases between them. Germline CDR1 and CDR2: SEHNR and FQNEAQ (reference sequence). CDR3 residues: CASSLDGGFLEKLFF. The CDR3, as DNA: TGTGCCAGCAGCTTAGACGGTGGTTTTTTAGAAAAACTGTTTTTT. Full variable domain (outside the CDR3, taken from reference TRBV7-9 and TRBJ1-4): DTGVSQNPRHKITKRGQNVTFRCDPISEHNRLYWYRQTLGQGPEFLTYFQNEAQLEKSRLLSDRFSAERPKGSFSTLEIQRTEQGDSAMYLCASSLDGGFLEKLFFGSGTQLSVL.

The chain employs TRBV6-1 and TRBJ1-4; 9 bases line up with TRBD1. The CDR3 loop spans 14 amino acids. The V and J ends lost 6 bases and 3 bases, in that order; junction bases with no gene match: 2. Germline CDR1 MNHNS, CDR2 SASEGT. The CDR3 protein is CASRQGASNEKLFF. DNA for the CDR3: TGTGCCAGCAGACAGGGGGCATCTAATGAAAAACTGTTTTTT.

Here the CDR3 reads CAWGQGVANEKLFF. CDR3 sequence (DNA): TGTGCCTGGGGGCAGGGTGTTGCTAATGAAAAACTGTTTTTT. The J gene is TRBJ1-4, the V gene TRBV30; tentative D call: TRBD1 (5 bases). The CDR3 spans 14 residues. From germline, CDR1 is GTSNPN and CDR2 SVGIG (reference sequence). V lost 5 bases and J lost 3, with 13 bases in between.

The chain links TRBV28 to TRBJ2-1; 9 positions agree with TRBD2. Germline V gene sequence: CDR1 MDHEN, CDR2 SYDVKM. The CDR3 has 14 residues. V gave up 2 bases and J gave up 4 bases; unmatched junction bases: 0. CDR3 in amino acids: CASSLAGGYNEQFF. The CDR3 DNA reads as TGTGCCAGCAGTTTAGCGGGGGGGTACAATGAGCAGTTCTTC. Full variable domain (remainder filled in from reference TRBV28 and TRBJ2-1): DVKVTQSSRYLVKRTGEKVFLECVQDMDHENMFWYRQDPGLGLRLIYFSYDVKMKEKGDIPEGYSVSREKKERFSLILESASTNQTSMYLCASSLAGGYNEQFFGPGTRLTVL.

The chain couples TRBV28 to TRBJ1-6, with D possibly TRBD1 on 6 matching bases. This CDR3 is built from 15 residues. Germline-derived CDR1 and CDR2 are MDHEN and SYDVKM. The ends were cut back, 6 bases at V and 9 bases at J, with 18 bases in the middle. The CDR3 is CASRRLTGRGSPLHF. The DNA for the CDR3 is TGTGCCAGCAGGCGGTTAACAGGGAGAGGTTCACCCCTCCACTTT. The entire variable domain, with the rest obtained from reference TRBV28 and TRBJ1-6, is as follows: DVKVTQSSRYLVKRTGEKVFLECVQDMDHENMFWYRQDPGLGLRLIYFSYDVKMKEKGDIPEGYSVSREKKERFSLILESASTNQTSMYLCASRRLTGRGSPLHFGNGTRLTVT.

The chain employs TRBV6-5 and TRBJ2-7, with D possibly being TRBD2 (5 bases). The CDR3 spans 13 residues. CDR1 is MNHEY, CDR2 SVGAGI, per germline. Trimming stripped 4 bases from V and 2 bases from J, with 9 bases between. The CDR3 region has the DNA TGTGCCAGCAGTTCGGGGATAGCCTACGAGCAGTACTTC. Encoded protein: CASSSGIAYEQYF.

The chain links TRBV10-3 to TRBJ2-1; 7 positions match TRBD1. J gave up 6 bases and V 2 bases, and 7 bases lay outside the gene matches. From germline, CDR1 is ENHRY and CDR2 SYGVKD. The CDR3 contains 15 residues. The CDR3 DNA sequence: TGTGCCATCAGTGAGACAGGGGAAGGATTCAATGAGCAGTTCTTC. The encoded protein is CAISETGEGFNEQFF.

Here the CDR3 reads CASSLYGTADNYGYTF. In DNA form, the CDR3 reads TGTGCCAGCAGCTTATATGGAACAGCAGATAACTATGGCTACACCTTC. The chain combines TRBV7-2 with TRBJ1-2; no definite D call. The germline V and J ends were trimmed by 2 bases and 1 base, with 14 bases remaining between them. The CDR3 covers 16 residues. Looked up from germline, CDR1 is SGHTA and CDR2 is FQGNSA. Full variable domain (rest looked up from reference TRBV7-2 and TRBJ1-2): GAGVSQSPSNKVTEKGKDVELRCDPISGHTALYWYRQSLGQGLEFLIYFQGNSAPDKSGLPSDRFSAERTGGSVSTLTIQRTQQEDSAVYLCASSLYGTADNYGYTFGSGTRLTVV.

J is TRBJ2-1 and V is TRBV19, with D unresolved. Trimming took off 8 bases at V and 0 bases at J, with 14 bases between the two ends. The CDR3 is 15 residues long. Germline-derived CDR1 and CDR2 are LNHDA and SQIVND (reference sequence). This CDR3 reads CASGPYKSSYNEQFF. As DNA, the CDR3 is TGTGCCAGTGGACCCTACAAGAGCTCCTACAATGAGCAGTTCTTC.

The CDR3 DNA is TGTGCCAGCAGCTTAGAAACGGGGGAGGGAGAGACCCAGTACTTC. It is translated as CASSLETGEGETQYF. The chain joins TRBV11-3 to TRBJ2-5, with TRBD2 identical over 7 bases. V lost 0 bases, J lost 4 bases, and 5 bases stayed unmatched. This CDR3 contains 15 residues. CDR1 and CDR2 from the germline V gene are SGHNT and YENEEA.

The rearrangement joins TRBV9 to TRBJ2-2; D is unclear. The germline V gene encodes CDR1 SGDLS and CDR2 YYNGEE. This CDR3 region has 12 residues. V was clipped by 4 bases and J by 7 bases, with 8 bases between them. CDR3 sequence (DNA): TGTGCCAGCAGCCAAAGTTTCGGGGAGCTGTTTTTT. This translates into CASSQSFGELFF.

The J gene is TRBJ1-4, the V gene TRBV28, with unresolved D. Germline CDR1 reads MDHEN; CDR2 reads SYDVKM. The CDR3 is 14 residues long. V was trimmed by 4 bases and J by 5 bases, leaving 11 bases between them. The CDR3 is CASSSAQLNEKLFF. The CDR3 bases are TGTGCCAGCAGTTCCGCACAGCTAAATGAAAAACTGTTTTTT.

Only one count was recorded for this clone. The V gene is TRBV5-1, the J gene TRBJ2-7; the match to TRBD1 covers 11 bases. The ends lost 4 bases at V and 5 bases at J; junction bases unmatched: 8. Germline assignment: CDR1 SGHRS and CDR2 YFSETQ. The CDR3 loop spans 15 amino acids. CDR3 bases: TGCGCCAGCAGCCCGGGACAGGGGGTCTCAAACGAGCAGTACTTC. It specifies CASSPGQGVSNEQYF.